One sample yielded the 12 T cell receptor beta chains listed below, sequenced in a study of OX40 agonist ivuxolimab in advanced cancers. Libraries came from the immunoSEQ multiplex PCR assay. TCRdb provides this immuneACCESS table in a form limited to in-frame rearrangements. Some clones are lacking; in checked studies, under half of them reflect an unresolved V gene, and why the rest are absent is not known. The sample data list around 40,000 clones, and about 90% of these were observed just once. The ten largest account for approximately 0.4% of the sample. This specimen consisted of CD4+ or CD8+ T cells sorted from blood, obtained in a trial of the OX40 agonist ivuxolimab. The source of these receptors is an adult with an advanced solid tumor such as melanoma, head and neck, liver or kidney cancer.

CDR3 region: CAWSNRGGTEAFF. The CDR3, as DNA: TGTGCCTGGAGTAACAGGGGTGGCACTGAAGCTTTCTTT. The chain carries TRBV30 and TRBJ1-1, with 7 bases identical to TRBD1. Germline CDR1 GTSNPN, CDR2 SVGIG (reference sequence). Trimming removed 2 bases from V and 4 bases from J; junction bases left unmatched: 4. The CDR3 consists of 13 residues.

A note on this clone: Its ends do not fully match the called genes, so a read error is possible. The chain has TRBV7-2 and TRBJ1-5; unclear D gene. Germline V gene lookup returns CDR1 SGHTA and CDR2 FQGNSA. CDR3 length: 14 amino acids. The CDR3 protein is CASSLYYSNQPRHF. The CDR3 DNA follows: TGTGCCAGCAGTCTGTACTATAGCAATCAGCCCCGGCATTTT.

The V call is TRBV2, the J call TRBJ2-7; TRBD1 or TRBD2 may be the D gene (5 bases each). CDR3 length: 13 residues. CDR1 is SNHLY and CDR2 is FYNNEI in the germline V gene. Deletions cut 9 bases from V and 4 bases from J, with 16 bases between. This CDR3 is CASSRDGHYEQYF. The CDR3 DNA sequence: TGTGCCAGTTCAAGGGACGGCCATTACGAGCAGTACTTC.

This sequence joins TRBV15 and TRBJ1-2; no reliable D call. The germline CDR1 and CDR2 sequences are LNHNV and YYDKDF (reference sequence). The CDR3 has 18 residues. Trimming stripped 0 bases from V and 2 bases from J, with 19 bases between. The CDR3 region has the DNA TGTGCCACCAGCAGAGATTCTCAAAGGAACAGTAGAAACTATGGCTACACCTTC. Its protein product is CATSRDSQRNSRNYGYTF.

This clone was counted only a few times. The junction departs from the called germline gene at one end, perhaps through a read error. This sequence joins TRBV7-7 and TRBJ2-1, with 7 bases that match TRBD1. Germline-derived CDR1 and CDR2 are SSHAT and FNYEAQ (reference sequence). The CDR3 contains 13 residues. This chain's CDR3 is CASSLGTDNEQFF. Here the CDR3 DNA reads TGTGCTAGCAGCTTAGGGACAGACAATGAGCAGTTCTTC.

The chain combines TRBV18 with TRBJ1-1; maybe TRBD1 (5 bases). The CDR3 extends over 16 amino acids. V lost 3 bases to trimming and J lost 1 base, with 15 bases between them. Per germline, CDR1 KGHSH and CDR2 LQKENI. Here the CDR3 reads CASSPAILGQNTEAFF. The CDR3 nucleotides are TGTGCCAGCTCACCGGCGATCCTCGGACAGAACACTGAAGCTTTCTTT. The entire variable domain, with the rest obtained from reference TRBV18 and TRBJ1-1, is as follows: NAGVMQNPRHLVRRRGQEARLRCSPMKGHSHVYWYRQLPEEGLKFMVYLQKENIIDESGMPKERFSAEFPKEGPSILRIQQVVRGDSAAYFCASSPAILGQNTEAFFGQGTRLTVV.

The chain employs TRBV7-2 and TRBJ2-3; 13 bases map to TRBD2. CDR1 SGHTA and CDR2 FQGNSA come from the germline V gene. V lost 4 bases to trimming and J lost 4 bases; unmatched junction nucleotides: 8. There are 17 residues in the CDR3. CDR3 coding DNA: TGTGCCAGCAGCTGGACTAGCGGGAGTTCCCTCGCAGATACGCAGTATTTT. It encodes CASSWTSGSSLADTQYF. The variable domain in full, with the rest retrieved from reference TRBV7-2 and TRBJ2-3, is GAGVSQSPSNKVTEKGKDVELRCDPISGHTALYWYRQSLGQGLEFLIYFQGNSAPDKSGLPSDRFSAERTGGSVSTLTIQRTQQEDSAVYLCASSWTSGSSLADTQYFGPGTRLTVL.

The CDR3 DNA is TGTGCCAGCAGTTCTTCCGGGACAGACGATGAAAAACTGTTTTTT. It translates to CASSSSGTDDEKLFF. This rearrangement joins TRBV27 to TRBJ1-4; 7 nucleotides agree with TRBD1. CDR3 size: 15 residues. Losses at the gene ends were 4 bases for V and 6 bases for J; bases not matched to a gene: 8. CDR1 is MNHEY, CDR2 SMNVEV, per germline (reference sequence).

In DNA form, the CDR3 reads TGTGCCAGCAGTTACTCCAGCGGGAGTTCAGATACGCAGTATTTT. The encoded protein is CASSYSSGSSDTQYF. This chain uses TRBV6-6 with TRBJ2-3, with 8 bases fitting TRBD2. In germline, CDR1 is MNHNY, CDR2 SVGAGI (reference sequence). V trimming: 0 bases; J trimming: 4 bases; junction bases outside the gene matches: 3. The CDR3 extends over 15 amino acids.

The gene calls are TRBV27 and TRBJ1-6, with D possibly TRBD1 on 5 matching bases. Germline CDR1 MNHEY, CDR2 SMNVEV (reference sequence). The CDR3 has 14 amino acids. Trimming cost V 3 bases and J 9 bases, with 12 bases left between them. CDR3 sequence (DNA): TGTGCCAGCAGTTTCGGGGCGGGGATTTCACCCCTCCACTTT. It codes for CASSFGAGISPLHF.

The chain has TRBV30 and TRBJ1-3; D not certain. Germline values: CDR1 GTSNPN, CDR2 SVGIG (reference sequence). Trimming cost V 4 bases and J 0 bases, with 10 bases left between them. This CDR3 region has 14 residues. The CDR3 region has the DNA TGTGCCTGGATCAACGAGTTCTCTGGAAACACCATATATTTT. Its protein product is CAWINEFSGNTIYF. The whole variable domain, remainder taken from reference TRBV30 and TRBJ1-3, is SQTIHQWPATLVQPVGSPLSLECTVEGTSNPNLYWYRQAAGRGLQLLFYSVGIGQISSEVPQNLSASRPQDRQFILSSKKLLLSDSGFYLCAWINEFSGNTIYFGEGSWLTVV.

The chain links TRBV7-9 to TRBJ1-3; TRBD1 matches at 9 bases. J was trimmed by 3 bases and V by 5 bases; bases with no gene match: 5. There are 15 residues in the CDR3. From germline, CDR1 is SEHNR and CDR2 FQNEAQ (reference sequence). CDR3 sequence (DNA): TGTGCCAGCAGCGCCCGGACAGGGGATGGAAACACCATATATTTT. Its translation: CASSARTGDGNTIYF. The variable domain in full, with the rest retrieved from reference TRBV7-9 and TRBJ1-3, is DTGVSQNPRHKITKRGQNVTFRCDPISEHNRLYWYRQTLGQGPEFLTYFQNEAQLEKSRLLSDRFSAERPKGSFSTLEIQRTEQGDSAMYLCASSARTGDGNTIYFGEGSWLTVV.